This TCR beta chain was sequenced during a study of blood T cell repertoires in COVID-19. The overall study: The study drew acute and convalescent COVID-19 samples from the United States, Italy and Spain. The analysed material was cDNA or gDNA that came from T cells, B-cell-depleted T cells, or PBMCs.

Participants' own reports of clinical history determined their cohort assignment. The authors' processing: Nucleated cell number was recorded as an estimate derived from reference gene primer amplification. Clones were read by immunoSEQ multiplex PCR, and TCRdb kept only the in-frame ones, dropping some. The V and J calls and clone size come from that table; D and trimming were worked out from the DNA. Here the sample spans 200,000 or so clones, more than 75% being singletons. This CDR3 region has 14 residues. CDR1 SGHDT and CDR2 YYEEEE come from the germline V gene. V gave up 5 bases and J gave up 9 bases, with 19 bases separating them.

This clonotype was sampled from a woman between 40 and 55 years old with acute COVID-19. Sequencing used PBMCs or T cells enriched from blood (not recorded which). This chain uses TRBV5-6 with TRBJ2-3; tentatively, D is TRBD1 (5 bases). The DNA for the CDR3 is TGTGCCAGCAGATTTCTAGACCACGCAGGGACGCAGTATTTT. Its translation: CASRFLDHAGTQYF.